The text below deals with one T cell receptor (beta chain). This entry comes from a study of blood T cell repertoires in COVID-19. Study information: Acute and convalescent COVID-19 specimens originated in the United States, Italy and Spain.

Authors' analysis steps: Reference gene primer amplification in the assay estimated nucleated cell counts. Generated by immunoSEQ multiplex PCR, the TCRdb table keeps only in-frame clones and is missing some. Clone size and the V and J calls come from that table; the DNA yielded D and trimming. The sample gives approximately 200,000 clones, approximately 80% of which show up once; roughly 7.8% is in the top ten. CDR3 length: 16 amino acids. Germline trimming cut 5 bases from V and 8 bases from J; bases unmatched to any gene: 13. Germline assignment: CDR1 SGHTA and CDR2 FQGNSA. The sequence came from a woman older than 75 with COVID-19, enrolled during active disease. Sequenced material: peripheral blood. This sequence joins TRBV7-2 and TRBJ2-7, with 12 bases matching TRBD2. DNA for the CDR3: TGTGCCAGCAGCCCCCAGCTTGCTAGCGGGAGGGATAAGCAGTACTTC. It codes for CASSPQLASGRDKQYF.